This T cell receptor beta chain was obtained from a study of T cells in Graves' hyperthyroidism and ophthalmopathy. There were TCR beta CDR3 regions amplified from RNA transcripts. During a first-round RT-PCR of the TCR CDR3, the HTBI primer set was used. Each CDR3 protein is one row after TCRdb ran MiXCR on the multiplex PCR reads. The sample has about 720,000 distinct CDR3 sequences; around 15% are singletons. This clonotype was seen ten or more times. From germline, CDR1 is DFQATT and CDR2 SNEGSKA (reference sequence). V lost 3 bases and J lost 0, with 9 bases in between. This CDR3 contains 13 residues. Researchers barred patients who had uncontrolled infection, other autoimmune disease, pregnancy or lactation.

The TCR comes from a man aged 18 to 29 with Graves' hyperthyroidism. The sequenced sample consisted of blood. This chain connects TRBV20-1 to TRBJ2-7, with a possible D match to TRBD2 (5 bases). The CDR3 DNA follows: TGCAGTGCTAGCGCCACTAGCTCCTACGAGCAGTACTTC. It codes for CSASATSSYEQYF.